Listed below are T cell receptor beta chains from one sample, sequenced in a study of T cells in tumors after PD-1 blockade. Some clones are missing from TCRdb's copy, which holds only in-frame ones; the method was immunoSEQ multiplex PCR. Of tens of thousands of clones listed, 79% are singletons. The sample was PBMCs, taken before anti-PD-1 therapy. Receptor source: a human donor with advanced basal cell or squamous cell carcinoma (not recorded which). CDR3s include the opening cysteine and the closing phenylalanine or tryptophan. Fields, in order: D gene, J gene, clone size, V gene, CDR3 protein, CDR3 DNA. A D gene is named only where the DNA matches it firmly. Not all rows give a size; the values are once, few, many and, for expanded clones, a class.

- | TRBJ2-5 | once | TRBV6-5 | CASFSGPGKETQYF | TGTGCCAGCTTCTCGGGGCCGGGGAAAGAGACCCAGTACTTC
- | TRBJ1-2 | once | TRBV6-5 | CASSCRRQAPGGYTF | TGTGCCAGCAGTTGCCGACGGCAAGCCCCGGGTGGCTACACCTTC
TRBD1 | TRBJ1-2 | - | TRBV2 | CASSESQGALGGYTF | TGTGCCAGCAGTGAATCCCAGGGGGCCCTGGGTGGCTACACCTTC
TRBD2 | TRBJ2-3 | - | TRBV2 | CASSSPQTSGGALADTQYF | TGTGCCAGCTCCTCCCCGCAGACTAGCGGGGGGGCCTTAGCAGATACGCAGTATTTT
- | TRBJ2-1 | - | TRBV6-4 | CASSPQGATEQFF | TGTGCCAGCAGCCCTCAAGGCGCGACTGAGCAGTTCTTC
- | TRBJ2-3 | - | TRBV27 | CASSTPRGPSTDTQYF | TGTGCCAGCAGTACCCCGCGGGGACCTAGCACAGATACGCAGTATTTT
- | TRBJ2-1 | - | TRBV19 | CASSSWVGDNEQFF | TGTGCCAGTAGTTCCTGGGTAGGGGACAATGAGCAGTTCTTC
- | TRBJ2-7 | - | TRBV11-1 | CASSSYFRGGHEQYF | TGTGCCAGCAGCTCCTATTTCAGAGGGGGGCACGAGCAGTACTTC
TRBD1 | TRBJ2-2 | - | TRBV3-1/TRBV3-2 | CASSQRDRNTGELFF | TGTGCCAGCAGCCAAAGGGACAGGAACACCGGGGAGCTATTTTTT
- | TRBJ2-2 | - | TRBV21-1 | CASRRCLRGTGELFF | TGTGCCAGCAGGAGGTGCCTCCGAGGCACCGGGGAGCTGTTTTTT
- | TRBJ1-4 | - | TRBV7-9 | CASSFPSTTNEKLFF | TGTGCCAGCAGCTTCCCCAGTACAACTAATGAAAAACTGTTTTTT
- | TRBJ1-1 | few | TRBV5-1 | CASSLSGAANTEAFF | TGCGCCAGCAGCTTGTCGGGGGCTGCGAACACTGAAGCTTTCTTT
- | TRBJ2-2 | - | TRBV13 | CASSLAGRAGELFF | TGTGCCAGCAGCTTAGCGGGTCGCGCCGGGGAGCTGTTTTTT
- | TRBJ1-5 | - | TRBV28 | CASSFPSANQPQHF | TGTGCCAGCAGTTTCCCTTCAGCAAATCAGCCCCAGCATTTT
TRBD2 | TRBJ2-1 | - | TRBV7-2 | CASSVSGSRYNEQFF | TGTGCCAGCAGCGTGAGCGGGAGCAGATACAATGAGCAGTTCTTC
- | TRBJ1-1 | - | TRBV10-3 | CAISEVSEGTEAFF | TGTGCCATCAGTGAGGTCAGTGAGGGGACTGAAGCTTTCTTT
- | TRBJ1-4 | - | TRBV6-1 | CASSEGTATNEKLFF | TGTGCCAGCAGTGAAGGAACTGCAACTAATGAAAAACTGTTTTTT
- | TRBJ2-5 | - | TRBV18 | CASSPDSRGETQYF | TGTGCCAGCTCACCAGACAGCCGGGGAGAGACCCAGTACTTC
TRBD1 | TRBJ2-7 | - | TRBV2 | CASSGDRAGEQYF | TGTGCCAGCAGCGGGGACAGGGCGGGCGAGCAGTACTTC
- | TRBJ1-6 | few | TRBV27 | CASRPRANSPLHF | TGTGCCAGCAGGCCAAGGGCGAATTCACCCCTCCACTTT
- | TRBJ1-2 | once | TRBV10-3 | CAIMEGRNYGYTF | TGTGCCATCATGGAAGGGCGGAACTATGGCTACACCTTC
TRBD1 | TRBJ1-2 | - | TRBV6-6 | CASRPGGDYGYTF | TGTGCCAGCAGACCAGGGGGGGACTATGGCTACACCTTC
TRBD1 | TRBJ2-7 | - | TRBV23-1 | CASSPRGTEFSYEQYF | TGCGCCAGCAGTCCTAGAGGGACAGAGTTCTCCTACGAGCAGTACTTC
TRBD1 | TRBJ1-4 | once | TRBV7-8 | CASSSYRIPGQGRRLSEKLFF | TGTGCCAGCAGCTCTTACCGAATTCCGGGACAGGGCCGGCGGTTAAGTGAAAAACTGTTTTTT
- | TRBJ2-2 | - | TRBV3-1/TRBV3-2 | CASSQPNFAGTGELFF | TGTGCCAGCAGCCAACCCAATTTTGCGGGGACCGGGGAGCTGTTTTTT
TRBD1 | TRBJ2-7 | - | TRBV5-1 | CASMGQGSYEQYF | TGCGCCAGCATGGGACAGGGTTCCTACGAGCAGTACTTC
- | TRBJ1-2 | - | TRBV4-1 | CASSQDRAPGYTF | TGCGCCAGCAGCCAAGATAGGGCTCCGGGCTACACCTTC
- | TRBJ2-2 | - | TRBV7-9 | CASIQGLTRGTGELFF | TGTGCCAGCATTCAAGGACTCACACGAGGGACCGGGGAGCTGTTTTTT
- | TRBJ2-1 | - | TRBV6-5 | CASSYSPYEQFF | TGTGCCAGCAGTTACTCTCCCTATGAGCAGTTCTTC
TRBD1 | TRBJ1-2 | - | TRBV10-3 | CATQGGGYGYTF | TGTGCCACCCAGGGGGGGGGCTATGGCTACACCTTC
- | TRBJ1-1 | - | TRBV6-5 | CASINRGNTEAFF | TGTGCCAGCATTAACCGGGGGAACACTGAAGCTTTCTTT
- | TRBJ1-1 | - | TRBV2 | CASSERNTEAFF | TGTGCCAGCAGTGAAAGGAACACTGAAGCTTTCTTT
TRBD1 | TRBJ2-5 | - | TRBV2 | CATSSKGQGGETQYF | TGTGCCACCTCCTCAAAAGGACAGGGTGGGGAGACCCAGTACTTC
- | TRBJ1-5 | - | TRBV6-8 | CASIISRRERYQPQHF | TGTGCCAGCATAATCTCCAGAAGAGAGAGATATCAGCCCCAGCATTTT
TRBD1 | TRBJ2-3 | - | TRBV3-1/TRBV3-2 | CASSPGGDTQYF | TGTGCCAGCAGCCCAGGGGGTGATACGCAGTATTTT
- | TRBJ2-1 | - | TRBV7-2 | CASSLTPRGYNEQFF | TGTGCCAGCAGCTTAACACCGAGGGGCTACAATGAGCAGTTCTTC
TRBD2 | TRBJ2-4 | - | TRBV7-9 | CASTGASGNIQYF | TGTGCCAGCACCGGGGCTAGCGGAAACATTCAGTACTTC
TRBD1 | TRBJ1-4 | - | TRBV6-5 | CASSSGQGAANEKLFF | TGTGCCAGCAGTTCCGGACAGGGGGCAGCTAATGAAAAACTGTTTTTT
- | TRBJ2-5 | - | TRBV5-5 | CASSLGGSQETQYF | TGTGCCAGCAGCTTGGGGGGGAGCCAAGAGACCCAGTACTTC
- | TRBJ2-7 | - | TRBV21-1 | CASRFELATVLDEQYF | TGTGCCAGCAGGTTTGAATTAGCTACCGTGTTAGACGAGCAGTACTTC
- | TRBJ1-5 | - | TRBV18 | CASSQQSNQPQHF | TGTGCCAGCTCACAGCAGTCGAATCAGCCCCAGCATTTT
TRBD2 | TRBJ2-5 | - | TRBV28 | CASNPAGVWETQYF | TGTGCCAGCAACCCAGCGGGAGTGTGGGAGACCCAGTACTTC
- | TRBJ2-5 | - | TRBV13 | CASSLKAGRPQETQYF | TGTGCCAGCAGCTTGAAGGCGGGAAGGCCCCAAGAGACCCAGTACTTC
- | TRBJ1-1 | - | TRBV12-3/TRBV12-4 | CASRVGQNTEAFF | TGTGCCAGCAGGGTCGGACAGAACACTGAAGCTTTCTTT
- | TRBJ2-2 | - | TRBV5-6 | CASSLSQITGELFF | TGTGCCAGCAGCTTGAGTCAGATCACCGGGGAGCTGTTTTTT
- | TRBJ1-6 | - | TRBV14 | CASNAGERRPLHF | TGTGCCAGCAACGCCGGGGAAAGGAGGCCCCTCCACTTT
- | TRBJ2-7 | few | TRBV27 | CASSRDTYSSYEQYF | TGTGCCAGCAGTAGAGACACTTACAGCTCCTACGAGCAGTACTTC
TRBD2 | TRBJ2-7 | - | TRBV28 | CASSTHEREDRLSYEQYF | TGTGCCAGCAGTACTCACGAGCGGGAAGACCGCCTCTCCTACGAGCAGTACTTC
- | TRBJ2-7 | - | TRBV27 | CASSLPDSSYEQYF | TGTGCCAGCAGTTTACCGGACAGTTCCTACGAGCAGTACTTC
TRBD2 | TRBJ2-4 | - | TRBV2 | CASRPTAGANIQYF | TGTGCCAGCAGACCGACAGCGGGGGCAAACATTCAGTACTTC
TRBD1 | TRBJ2-7 | - | TRBV5-6 | CASSQRQGWIRYEQYF | TGTGCCAGCAGCCAGAGACAGGGTTGGATTCGCTACGAGCAGTACTTC
TRBD1 | TRBJ2-3 | - | TRBV24-1 | CATSDSGTGGTYTDTQYF | TGTGCCACCAGTGATTCGGGGACAGGGGGGACTTACACAGATACGCAGTATTTT
TRBD1 | TRBJ2-7 | - | TRBV7-2 | CASSLGPGQKYEQYF | TGTGCCAGCAGCCTAGGACCGGGACAGAAATACGAGCAGTACTTC
- | TRBJ2-7 | - | TRBV7-9 | CASSLAGGSEQYF | TGTGCCAGCAGCTTAGCAGGGGGGAGCGAGCAGTACTTC
TRBD1 | TRBJ1-6 | medium-sized | TRBV25-1 | CASAQGGGSPLHF | TGTGCCAGCGCTCAAGGGGGCGGTTCACCCCTCCACTTT
- | TRBJ1-3 | - | TRBV29-1 | CSVGEGSSGNTIYF | TGCAGTGTTGGAGAGGGGTCCTCTGGAAACACCATATATTTT
TRBD2 | TRBJ2-7 | - | TRBV6-5 | CASRFGTSGSYEQYF | TGTGCCAGCAGATTTGGGACTAGCGGGAGTTACGAGCAGTACTTC